These 22 T cell receptor beta chains were sequenced from one sample in a study of cytotoxic CD8 clonotypes in ibrutinib-treated CLL. Using immunoSEQ multiplex PCR, the repertoire was profiled, and TCRdb retains in-frame clones only, with some absent. The sample includes some 200,000 clones, 70% of them seen just once. The sample in question was PBMCs, obtained after 12 months of ibrutinib treatment. Receptors originate from a human donor with chronic lymphocytic leukemia.

The CDR3 nucleotides are TGTGCCAGCAGCCCCGGGACAGGGGGGCACGAGCAGTACTTC. Residues: CASSPGTGGHEQYF. The chain joins TRBV5-6 to TRBJ2-7; 11 positions agree with TRBD1. V trimming: 4 bases; J trimming: 5 bases; junction bases outside the gene matches: 5. CDR1 and CDR2 from the germline V gene are SGHDT and YYEEEE. CDR3 length: 14 amino acids.

The chain has TRBV4-3 and TRBJ2-7; D gene unclear. There are 15 residues in the CDR3. Trimming removed 1 base from V and 0 bases from J, with 10 bases in between. CDR1 LGHNA and CDR2 YSLEER come from the germline V gene. CDR3 residues: CASSQGFYNSYEQYF. CDR3 sequence (DNA): TGCGCCAGCAGCCAAGGGTTCTACAACTCCTACGAGCAGTACTTC.

This clone came up a few times. V is TRBV6-5 and J is TRBJ1-5; tentative D call: TRBD1 (6 bases). The CDR3 is 15 amino acids. V was pared by 5 bases and J by 0 bases, with 11 bases between. Looked up from germline, CDR1 is MNHEY and CDR2 is SVGAGI. CDR3 sequence reads: CASSGDRNSNQPQHF. The CDR3 DNA is TGTGCCAGCAGTGGCGACAGGAATAGCAATCAGCCCCAGCATTTT.

The chain couples TRBV30 to TRBJ2-7, with D perhaps given as TRBD1 or TRBD2 (6 bases each). The germline V and J ends were trimmed by 2 bases and 1 base, with 9 bases remaining between them. The CDR3 is made up of 13 amino acids. The germline V gene encodes CDR1 GTSNPN and CDR2 SVGIG (reference sequence). The CDR3: CAWSRGVSYEQYF. Here the CDR3 DNA reads TGTGCCTGGAGTAGGGGGGTGTCCTACGAGCAGTACTTC.

The sample holds a few counts of this clone. The chain has TRBV2 and TRBJ2-3, with D perhaps TRBD1 (5 bases). Between the trimmed V and J ends, which lost 2 bases and 2 bases, there was a span of 14 bases. This CDR3 has 16 amino acids. Germline assignment: CDR1 SNHLY and CDR2 FYNNEI. For the CDR3, the DNA is TGTGCCAGCAGTGAACCTGGACACGATAACACAGATACGCAGTATTTT. Its translation is CASSEPGHDNTDTQYF.

In this sample, this clone turned up once. The V and J genes are TRBV7-9 and TRBJ1-1; D is unclear. Looked up from germline, CDR1 is SEHNR and CDR2 is FQNEAQ (reference sequence). The CDR3 runs 15 residues. Trimming removed 5 bases at V and 2 bases at J, with 15 bases between. In DNA, the CDR3 is TGTGCCAGCAGCCAGTTTCTGGGGTTTAACACTGAAGCTTTCTTT. It specifies CASSQFLGFNTEAFF.

The chain carries TRBV5-6 and TRBJ2-7, with a weak D call TRBD2 (6 bases). The CDR3 covers 14 residues. Deletions cut 3 bases from V and 5 bases from J, with 15 bases between. Germline CDR1 and CDR2: SGHDT and YYEEEE. The CDR3 region is CASSSGRGYHEQYF. CDR3 bases: TGTGCCAGCAGCTCTGGACGGGGGTACCACGAGCAGTACTTC.

This clone was seen more than once but under ten times. The chain is built from TRBV30 and TRBJ2-7; D possibly corresponds to TRBD2 (5 bases). CDR1 GTSNPN and CDR2 SVGIG come from the germline V gene (reference sequence). Trimming removed 0 bases at V and 4 bases at J, with 10 bases between. The CDR3 loop spans 13 amino acids. CDR3 bases: TGTGCCTGGAGTGTATCGGGAAATTACGAGCAGTACTTC. This gives the protein CAWSVSGNYEQYF.

The CDR3, as DNA: TGTGCCTGGAGTCCCCTCTGGTATGGCTACACCTTC. Translating gives CAWSPLWYGYTF. The V call is TRBV30, the J call TRBJ1-2; D not resolved. The CDR3 spans 12 residues. Germline lookup yields CDR1 GTSNPN and CDR2 SVGIG (reference sequence). Deletions cut 2 bases from V and 5 bases from J, with 9 bases between.

V is TRBV5-1 and J is TRBJ2-1; D is unclear. The germline CDR1 and CDR2 sequences are SGHRS and YFSETQ. The CDR3 contains 12 residues. The ends were cut back, 3 bases at V and 5 bases at J, with 6 bases in the middle. The CDR3 DNA reads as TGCGCCAGCAGCTCTCGACACAATGAGCAGTTCTTC. Its protein is CASSSRHNEQFF.

CDR3 sequence reads: CASSSTIGNQPQHF. The CDR3 DNA is TGTGCCAGCAGCTCCACCATTGGCAATCAGCCCCAGCATTTT. The genes are TRBV7-2 and TRBJ1-5; the D is unclear. The CDR3 consists of 14 residues. From germline, CDR1 is SGHTA and CDR2 FQGNSA. V lost 4 bases to trimming and J lost 2 bases, with 9 bases between them.

This clone was counted many times. This sequence joins TRBV11-2 and TRBJ1-1, with a weak D call TRBD1 (5 bases). The ends were cut back, 6 bases at V and 10 bases at J, with 9 bases in the middle. Germline V lookup: CDR1 SGHAT, CDR2 FQNNGV. The CDR3 extends over 10 amino acids. The CDR3 is CASSQGLAFF. The DNA for the CDR3 is TGTGCCAGCAGTCAGGGTTTAGCTTTCTTT.

The chain combines TRBV30 with TRBJ2-7; D perhaps matches TRBD1 (5 bases). Germline CDR1 and CDR2: GTSNPN and SVGIG (reference sequence). The CDR3 covers 15 residues. Trimming shortened V by 0 bases and J by 4 bases, and 16 bases separated the two germline ends. CDR3 residues: CAWSVGLGVSYEQYF. CDR3 nucleotides: TGTGCCTGGAGTGTAGGTCTAGGGGTTTCGTACGAGCAGTACTTC.

This chain joins TRBV20-1 and TRBJ1-1, with D unclear. In germline, CDR1 is DFQATT, CDR2 SNEGSKA (reference sequence). V dropped 5 bases and J dropped 1 base, with 5 bases sitting between them. The CDR3 contains 11 residues. The CDR3 coding sequence is TGCAGTGCTCCGAGGAACACTGAAGCTTTCTTT. Translated, it gives CSAPRNTEAFF.

The genes are TRBV7-2 and TRBJ1-2; TRBD1 might be the D (5 bases). V was pared by 2 bases and J by 8 bases, with 15 bases between. The CDR3 sequence is 14 residues long. Germline V gene lookup returns CDR1 SGHTA and CDR2 FQGNSA. Here the CDR3 DNA reads TGTGCCAGCAGCTTACTTAGGGGACCGGGGGGCTACACCTTC. This translates into CASSLLRGPGGYTF. Full variable domain (remainder filled in from reference TRBV7-2 and TRBJ1-2): GAGVSQSPSNKVTEKGKDVELRCDPISGHTALYWYRQSLGQGLEFLIYFQGNSAPDKSGLPSDRFSAERTGGSVSTLTIQRTQQEDSAVYLCASSLLRGPGGYTFGSGTRLTVV.

CDR3 protein: CASSPRRGPGELFF. CDR3 DNA: TGTGCCAGCTCACCACGGAGGGGCCCCGGGGAGCTGTTTTTT. The genes are TRBV18 and TRBJ2-2; possible D gene TRBD2, 6 bases. The germline V gene has CDR1 KGHSH and CDR2 LQKENI. The length of the CDR3 is 14 residues. V lost 1 base and J lost 6, with 9 bases in between.

The rearrangement links TRBV6-5 to TRBJ1-2; maybe TRBD1 (5 bases). The V end lost 4 bases, the J end lost 3 bases, and 15 bases lay between the germline ends. Germline V gene sequence: CDR1 MNHEY, CDR2 SVGAGI. The CDR3 spans 15 residues. The CDR3 is CASSSPRGGDYGYTF. The CDR3 DNA is TGTGCCAGCAGTTCCCCGAGGGGAGGAGACTATGGCTACACCTTC.

The V gene is TRBV19, the J gene TRBJ1-5; TRBD1 might be the D (5 bases). Germline lookup yields CDR1 LNHDA and CDR2 SQIVND (reference sequence). The ends were cut back, 5 bases at V and 7 bases at J, with 12 bases in the middle. This CDR3 spans 13 amino acids. CDR3 region: CASSRREWQPQHF. Written as DNA, the CDR3 is TGTGCCAGTAGTCGCAGGGAATGGCAGCCCCAGCATTTT.

The chain couples TRBV27 to TRBJ2-7, with no clear D. The germline CDR1 and CDR2 sequences are MNHEY and SMNVEV (reference sequence). The V end was cut by 2 bases, the J end by 2 bases, with 7 bases between. This CDR3 has 13 amino acids. The CDR3 sequence: CASSLGWAYEQYF. The DNA of the CDR3 is TGTGCCAGCAGTTTAGGTTGGGCCTACGAGCAGTACTTC.

The V and J genes are TRBV28 and TRBJ2-1, with D possibly matching TRBD2 (5 bases). The CDR3 runs 13 residues. Trimming removed 3 bases at V and 8 bases at J, with 11 bases between. CDR1 and CDR2 from the germline V gene are MDHEN and SYDVKM. Here the CDR3 DNA reads TGTGCCAGCAGTTTTACCCTGAGGGATGAGCAGTTCTTC. Protein: CASSFTLRDEQFF.

This clone was found a few times. The chain is built from TRBV6-1 and TRBJ1-2; D unresolved. This CDR3 region has 15 residues. The V end was cut by 8 bases, the J end by 2 bases, with 18 bases between. Germline CDR1 is MNHNS and CDR2 is SASEGT. CDR3 coding DNA: TGTGCCAGCCTCTTAGGGTTTAACACCAACTATGGCTACACCTTC. Protein sequence: CASLLGFNTNYGYTF.

The chain uses TRBV27 and TRBJ2-7, with TRBD1 matching over 10 bases. The length of the CDR3 is 14 residues. Germline V gene sequence: CDR1 MNHEY, CDR2 SMNVEV (reference sequence). The V and J ends lost 3 bases and 9 bases, in that order; junction bases with no gene match: 8. Here the CDR3 reads CASSFAGTGDGQYF. CDR3 nucleotide sequence: TGTGCCAGCAGTTTTGCAGGGACAGGGGACGGGCAGTACTTC.